Listed below are T cell receptor beta chains from one sample, sequenced in a study of T cell repertoires in cytomegalovirus infection. TCRdb called the reads again in MiXCR, with one record for every CDR3 protein. The sample yields approximately 500,000 distinct CDR3 sequences, approximately 15% seen once. Input material: CD8+ T cells from PBMCs. The source is a human donor in good health (CMV status not recorded). Some clones in this sample may be carry-over from other donors' samples. Both conserved end residues are part of each CDR3. Some rows mark clone size as missing; the rest say once, few, many or name a class of expanded clone.

cdr3_aa | clone_size | v_call
CASSLAQTHTF | few | TRBV5-5
CASSSWDRGSYNSPLHF | . | TRBV11-2
CASTPSGGATGELFF | many | TRBV12-3/TRBV12-4
CASSPYPSGDTDTQYF | . | TRBV7-9
CASSLGDRASYEQYF | . | TRBV5-4
CAKGTVVGYGYTF | many | TRBV7-3
CASGSPGQGARNEQYF | many | TRBV12-5
CASRWTGDYEQYF | . | TRBV11-2
CASAPHGRERAEQYF | few | TRBV2
CSARDGSRTYEQYF | . | TRBV20-1
CASRPTGTGELFF | many | TRBV7-9
CASSSAGKDPSGYTF | few | TRBV11-2
CSAREDRGIAGELFF | few | TRBV20-1
CASGTSGGPPDTQYF | . | TRBV5-1
CASSLGDYYVQYF | . | TRBV6-6
CASSYGSGQETQYF | many | TRBV6-5
CASSEGYPYGYTF | . | TRBV12-3/TRBV12-4
CASSSLGGPGNQPQHF | many | TRBV7-9
CASSQDEGLNTEAFF | few | TRBV4-1
CASWGGNEQFF | . | TRBV4-1
CASGFVGPNTEAFF | many | TRBV7-9
CSVDNAYEQYF | . | TRBV29-1
CASSYDGRQVESWDNSNQPQHF | few | TRBV5-1
CASGGAETGELFF | few | TRBV7-9
CASSPRLAGEYTGELFF | many | TRBV4-2
CSAIGQGLISNQPQHF | few | TRBV20-1
CASSQGTPLNTEAFF | few | TRBV4-2
CASRRWDRTNYGYTF | . | TRBV27
CASSYSQREGTDTQYF | . | TRBV6-6
CASSSRQYTNSPLHF | many | TRBV7-8
CASSLGGRPNTEAFF | many | TRBV7-9
CAWGGAGNTEAFF | . | TRBV30